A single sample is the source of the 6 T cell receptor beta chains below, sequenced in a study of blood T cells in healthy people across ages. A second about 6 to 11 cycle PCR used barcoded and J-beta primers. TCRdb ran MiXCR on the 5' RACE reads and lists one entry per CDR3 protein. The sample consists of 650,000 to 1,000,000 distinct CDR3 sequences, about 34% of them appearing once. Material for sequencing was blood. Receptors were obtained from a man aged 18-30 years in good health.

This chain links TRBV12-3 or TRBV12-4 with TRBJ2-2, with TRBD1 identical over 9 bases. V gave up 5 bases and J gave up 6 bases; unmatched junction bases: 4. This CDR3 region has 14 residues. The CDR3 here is CASSGTGTPGELFF. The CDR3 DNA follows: TGTGCCAGCAGTGGGACAGGGACCCCCGGGGAGCTGTTTTTT.

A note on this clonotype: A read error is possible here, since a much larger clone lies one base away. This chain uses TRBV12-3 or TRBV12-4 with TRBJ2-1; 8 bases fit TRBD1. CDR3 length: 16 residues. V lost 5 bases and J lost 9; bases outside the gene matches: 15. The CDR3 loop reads CASSQGDRGVNIEQFF. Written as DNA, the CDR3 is TGTGCCAGCAGTCAGGGTGACAGGGGAGTCAATATTGAGCAGTTCTTC.

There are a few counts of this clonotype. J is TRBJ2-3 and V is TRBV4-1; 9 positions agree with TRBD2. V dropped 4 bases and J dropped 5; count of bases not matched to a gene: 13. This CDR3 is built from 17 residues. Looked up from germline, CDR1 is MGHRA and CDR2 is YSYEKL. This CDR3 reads CASSPSGQRGALDTQYF. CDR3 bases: TGCGCCAGCAGCCCCTCGGGGCAGCGGGGGGCATTAGATACGCAGTATTTT.

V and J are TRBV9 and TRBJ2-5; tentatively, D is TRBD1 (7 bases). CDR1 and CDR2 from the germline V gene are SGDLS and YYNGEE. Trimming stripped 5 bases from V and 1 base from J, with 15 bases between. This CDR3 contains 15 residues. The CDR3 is CASSGGTVPQETQYF. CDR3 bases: TGTGCCAGCAGTGGGGGGACAGTTCCCCAAGAGACCCAGTACTTC.

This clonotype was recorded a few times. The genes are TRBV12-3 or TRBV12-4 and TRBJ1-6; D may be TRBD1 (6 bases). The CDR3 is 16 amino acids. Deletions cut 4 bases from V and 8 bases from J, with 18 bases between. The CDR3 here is CASSSGQSRPDSPLHF. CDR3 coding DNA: TGTGCCAGCAGTTCCGGACAGTCCCGCCCGGATTCACCCCTCCACTTT.

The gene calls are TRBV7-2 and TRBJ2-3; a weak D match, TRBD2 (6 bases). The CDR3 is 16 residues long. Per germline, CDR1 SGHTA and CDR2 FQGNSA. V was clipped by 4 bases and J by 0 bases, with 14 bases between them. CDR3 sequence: CASSSRAGGSTDTQYF. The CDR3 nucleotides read TGTGCCAGCAGCTCCCGGGCCGGGGGTAGCACAGATACGCAGTATTTT. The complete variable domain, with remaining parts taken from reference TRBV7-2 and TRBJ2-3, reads GAGVSQSPSNKVTEKGKDVELRCDPISGHTALYWYRQSLGQGLEFLIYFQGNSAPDKSGLPSDRFSAERTGGSVSTLTIQRTQQEDSAVYLCASSSRAGGSTDTQYFGPGTRLTVL.